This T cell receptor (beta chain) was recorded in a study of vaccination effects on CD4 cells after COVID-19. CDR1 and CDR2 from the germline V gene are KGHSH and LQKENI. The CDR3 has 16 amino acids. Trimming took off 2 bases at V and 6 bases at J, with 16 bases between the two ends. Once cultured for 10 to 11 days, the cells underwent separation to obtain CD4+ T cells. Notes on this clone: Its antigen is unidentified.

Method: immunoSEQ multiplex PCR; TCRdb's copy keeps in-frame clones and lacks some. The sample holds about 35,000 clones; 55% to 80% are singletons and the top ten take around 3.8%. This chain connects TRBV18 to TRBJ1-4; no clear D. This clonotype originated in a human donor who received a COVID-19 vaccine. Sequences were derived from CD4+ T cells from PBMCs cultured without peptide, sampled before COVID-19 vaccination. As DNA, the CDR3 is TGTGCCAGCTCACCAAGAGGGAGCAGGAGGGATGAAAAACTGTTTTTT. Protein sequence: CASSPRGSRRDEKLFF.